The sequence of this T cell receptor (beta chain) was determined in a study of TIL therapy for anti-PD-1-resistant metastatic lung cancer. Time point defined: pre-treatment sample, taken before nivolumab and TIL therapy. The libraries were made with immunoSEQ v3. Sequencing was performed with immunoSEQ multiplex PCR; in TCRdb, only in-frame clones are kept and a portion is missing. The profile covers 50,000 to 60,000 clones, with approximately 78% appearing a single time and about 2.7% taken by the ten largest. Per germline, CDR1 MGHDK and CDR2 SYGVNS. V was pared by 6 bases and J by 9 bases, with 4 bases of the junction left unmatched. The CDR3 has 13 residues. This clone was seen only once.

Sequencing was performed on blood, taken at baseline. The chain recombines TRBV25-1 with TRBJ1-6, with 8 bases lining up with TRBD1. The sequence derives from a person between 30 and 79 years old with non-small cell lung cancer. CDR3 region: CASRDRESSPLHF. Written as DNA, the CDR3 is TGTGCCAGCAGGGACAGGGAAAGTTCACCCCTCCACTTT.